This T cell receptor (beta chain) stems from a study of blood T cells in healthy people across ages. Study conclusions and caveats: Estimates of total diversity, which came from one million sequenced T cells, were considered to be underestimates.

About this clonotype: Its antigen is unknown.

The CDR3 contains 17 residues. Germline V gene data show CDR1 as MNHEY and CDR2 as SVGAGI. With 0 bases removed from V and 0 bases from J, the gap between germline ends came to 13 bases. A second PCR, run for roughly 7 to 11 cycles, used a sample-barcoded 5' primer plus a J-beta primer mix. Using its own MiXCR run on the 5' RACE reads, TCRdb lists one record per CDR3 protein. Of about 800,000 distinct CDR3 sequences listed, 20% to 25% are singletons. This sample also belongs to another study, concerning T cells of mothers and their children. As reported in that work: Per child, around 2.9 million TCR beta CDR3 reads were obtained, against over 10 million per mother. The study found thymic selection shapes TCR recombination output similarly in related and unrelated pairs.

The sequenced sample was blood. This TCR came from a boy aged 10-17 years in good health. The gene calls are TRBV6-5 and TRBJ2-3, with a weak D call TRBD1 (6 bases). This CDR3 is CASSYSVGGGSTDTQYF. For the CDR3, the DNA is TGTGCCAGCAGTTACTCGGTTGGGGGCGGGAGCACAGATACGCAGTATTTT.